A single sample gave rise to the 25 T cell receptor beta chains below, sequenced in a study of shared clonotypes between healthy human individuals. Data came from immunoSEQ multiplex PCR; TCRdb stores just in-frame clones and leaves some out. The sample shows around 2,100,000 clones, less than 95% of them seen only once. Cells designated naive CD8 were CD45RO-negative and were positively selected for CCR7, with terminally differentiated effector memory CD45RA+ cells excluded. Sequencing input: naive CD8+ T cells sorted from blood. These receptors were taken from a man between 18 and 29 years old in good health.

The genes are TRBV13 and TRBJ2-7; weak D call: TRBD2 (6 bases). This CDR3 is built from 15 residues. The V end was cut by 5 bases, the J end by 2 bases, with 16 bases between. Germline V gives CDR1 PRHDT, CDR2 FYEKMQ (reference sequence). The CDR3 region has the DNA TGTGCCAGCAGCCCAGGAGGTAGCGGACCCTACGAGCAGTACTTC. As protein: CASSPGGSGPYEQYF.

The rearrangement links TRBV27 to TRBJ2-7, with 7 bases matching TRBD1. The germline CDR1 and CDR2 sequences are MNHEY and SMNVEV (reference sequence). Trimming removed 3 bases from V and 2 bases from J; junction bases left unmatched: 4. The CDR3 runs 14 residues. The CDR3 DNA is TGTGCCAGCAGTTTTTCGGGACAGCCCTACGAGCAGTACTTC. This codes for CASSFSGQPYEQYF.

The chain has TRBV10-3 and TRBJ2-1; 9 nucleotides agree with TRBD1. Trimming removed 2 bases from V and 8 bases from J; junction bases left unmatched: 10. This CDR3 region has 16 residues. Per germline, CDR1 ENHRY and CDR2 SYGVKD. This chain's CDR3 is CAISENDRGSLYEQFF. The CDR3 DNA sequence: TGTGCCATCAGTGAGAATGACAGGGGGAGCCTGTATGAGCAGTTCTTC.

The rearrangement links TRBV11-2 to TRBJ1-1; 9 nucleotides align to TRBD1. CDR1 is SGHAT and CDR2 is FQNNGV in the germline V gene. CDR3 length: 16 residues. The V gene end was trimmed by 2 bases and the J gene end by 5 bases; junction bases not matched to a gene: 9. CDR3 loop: CASSLTLGQGRTEAFF. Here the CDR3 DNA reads TGTGCCAGCAGCTTAACCTTAGGACAGGGGAGGACTGAAGCTTTCTTT.

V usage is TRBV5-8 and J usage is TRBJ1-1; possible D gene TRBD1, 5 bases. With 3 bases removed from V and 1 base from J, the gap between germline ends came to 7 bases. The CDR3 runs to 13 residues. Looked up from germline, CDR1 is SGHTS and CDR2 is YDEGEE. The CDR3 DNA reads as TGTGCCAGCAGCTCGGACAAGAACACTGAAGCTTTCTTT. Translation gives CASSSDKNTEAFF.

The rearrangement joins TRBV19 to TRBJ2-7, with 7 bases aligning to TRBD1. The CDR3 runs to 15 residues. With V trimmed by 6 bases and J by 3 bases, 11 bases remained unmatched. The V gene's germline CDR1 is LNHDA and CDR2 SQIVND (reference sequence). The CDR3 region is CASRRDQGQYYEQYF. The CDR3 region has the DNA TGTGCCAGTAGAAGAGACCAGGGACAGTACTACGAGCAGTACTTC.

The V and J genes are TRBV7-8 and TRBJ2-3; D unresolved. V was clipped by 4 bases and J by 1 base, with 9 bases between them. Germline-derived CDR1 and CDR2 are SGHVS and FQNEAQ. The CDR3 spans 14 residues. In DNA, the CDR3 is TGTGCCAGCAGCTCCACGTCCGGCACAGATACGCAGTATTTT. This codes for CASSSTSGTDTQYF.

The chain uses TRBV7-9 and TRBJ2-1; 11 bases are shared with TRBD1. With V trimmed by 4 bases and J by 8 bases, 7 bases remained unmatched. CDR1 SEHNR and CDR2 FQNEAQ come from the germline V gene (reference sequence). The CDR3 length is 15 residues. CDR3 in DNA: TGTGCCAGCAGCTCACCCTGGGGACAGGGGGATGAGCAGTTCTTC. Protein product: CASSSPWGQGDEQFF.

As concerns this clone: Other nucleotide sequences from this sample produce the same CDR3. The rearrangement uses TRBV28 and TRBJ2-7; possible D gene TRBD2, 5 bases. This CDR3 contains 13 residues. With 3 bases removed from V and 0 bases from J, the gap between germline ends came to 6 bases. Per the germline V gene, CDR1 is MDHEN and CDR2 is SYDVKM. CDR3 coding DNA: TGTGCCAGCAGTTTCGGGGACTCCTACGAGCAGTACTTC. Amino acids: CASSFGDSYEQYF. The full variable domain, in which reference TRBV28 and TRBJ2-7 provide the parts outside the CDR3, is DVKVTQSSRYLVKRTGEKVFLECVQDMDHENMFWYRQDPGLGLRLIYFSYDVKMKEKGDIPEGYSVSREKKERFSLILESASTNQTSMYLCASSFGDSYEQYFGPGTRLTVT.

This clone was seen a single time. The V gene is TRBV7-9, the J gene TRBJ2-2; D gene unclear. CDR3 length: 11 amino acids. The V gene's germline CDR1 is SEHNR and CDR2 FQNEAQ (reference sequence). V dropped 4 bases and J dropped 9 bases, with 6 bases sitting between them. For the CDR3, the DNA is TGTGCCAGCAGCTCCGACCGGGAGCTGTTTTTT. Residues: CASSSDRELFF.

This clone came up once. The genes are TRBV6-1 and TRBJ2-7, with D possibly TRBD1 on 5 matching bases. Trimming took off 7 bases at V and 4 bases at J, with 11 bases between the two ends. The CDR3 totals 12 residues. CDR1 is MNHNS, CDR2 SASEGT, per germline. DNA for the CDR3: TGTGCCAGCACCGACAGTTCGTACGAGCAGTACTTC. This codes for CASTDSSYEQYF.

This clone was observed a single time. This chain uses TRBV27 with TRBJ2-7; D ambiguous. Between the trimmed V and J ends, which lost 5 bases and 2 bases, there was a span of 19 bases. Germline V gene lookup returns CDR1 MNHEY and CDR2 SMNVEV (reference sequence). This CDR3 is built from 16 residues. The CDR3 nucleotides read TGTGCCAGCAGTCCATCTTTTGGTGGGGTAGCCTACGAGCAGTACTTC. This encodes CASSPSFGGVAYEQYF.

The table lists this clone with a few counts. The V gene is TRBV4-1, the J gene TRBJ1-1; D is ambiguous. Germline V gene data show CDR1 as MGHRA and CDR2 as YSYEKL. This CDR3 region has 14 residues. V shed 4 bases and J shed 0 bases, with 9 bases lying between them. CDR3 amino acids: CASSPDVMNTEAFF. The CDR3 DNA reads TGCGCCAGCAGCCCGGACGTTATGAACACTGAAGCTTTCTTT.

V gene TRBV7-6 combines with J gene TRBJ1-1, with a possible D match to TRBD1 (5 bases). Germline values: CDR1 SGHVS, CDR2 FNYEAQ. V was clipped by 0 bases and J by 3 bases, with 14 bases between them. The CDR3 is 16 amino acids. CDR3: CASSLAGGEGYTEAFF. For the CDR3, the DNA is TGTGCCAGCAGCTTAGCGGGGGGGGAAGGCTACACTGAAGCTTTCTTT.

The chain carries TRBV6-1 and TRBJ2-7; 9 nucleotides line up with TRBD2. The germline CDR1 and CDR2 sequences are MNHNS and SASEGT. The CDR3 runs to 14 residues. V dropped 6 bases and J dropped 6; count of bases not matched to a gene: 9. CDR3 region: CASSQMGLAAEQYF. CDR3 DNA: TGTGCCAGCAGCCAAATGGGACTAGCCGCCGAGCAGTACTTC.

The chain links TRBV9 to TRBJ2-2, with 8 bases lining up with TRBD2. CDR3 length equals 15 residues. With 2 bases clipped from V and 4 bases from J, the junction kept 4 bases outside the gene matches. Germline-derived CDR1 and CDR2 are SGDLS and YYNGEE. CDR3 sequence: CASSVGGRSTGELFF. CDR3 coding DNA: TGTGCCAGCAGCGTCGGCGGGAGGAGCACCGGGGAGCTGTTTTTT.

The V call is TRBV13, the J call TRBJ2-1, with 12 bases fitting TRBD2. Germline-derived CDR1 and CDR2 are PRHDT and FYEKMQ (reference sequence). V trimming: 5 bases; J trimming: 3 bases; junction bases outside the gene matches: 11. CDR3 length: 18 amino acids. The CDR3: CASSIRLAGALFYNEQFF. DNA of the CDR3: TGTGCCAGCAGCATTCGACTAGCGGGAGCCCTATTCTACAATGAGCAGTTCTTC.

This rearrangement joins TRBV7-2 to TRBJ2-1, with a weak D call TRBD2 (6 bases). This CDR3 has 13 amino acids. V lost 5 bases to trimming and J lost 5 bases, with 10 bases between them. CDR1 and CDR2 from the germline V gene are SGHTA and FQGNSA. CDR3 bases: TGTGCCAGCAGCCGACTAGTCCACAATGAGCAGTTCTTC. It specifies CASSRLVHNEQFF.

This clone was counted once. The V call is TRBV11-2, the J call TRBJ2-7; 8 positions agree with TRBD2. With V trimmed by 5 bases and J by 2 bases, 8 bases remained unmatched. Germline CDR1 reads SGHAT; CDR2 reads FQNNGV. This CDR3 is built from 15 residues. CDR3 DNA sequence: TGTGCCAGCAGCCCCGGGGGGGAGACCCCCTACGAGCAGTACTTC. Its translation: CASSPGGETPYEQYF.

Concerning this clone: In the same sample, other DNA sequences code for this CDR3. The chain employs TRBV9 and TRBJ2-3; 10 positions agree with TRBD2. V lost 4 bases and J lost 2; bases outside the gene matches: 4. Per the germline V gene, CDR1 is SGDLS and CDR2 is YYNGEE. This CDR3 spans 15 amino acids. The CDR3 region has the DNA TGTGCCAGCAGCACTAGCGGGGCGTACACAGATACGCAGTATTTT. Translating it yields CASSTSGAYTDTQYF.

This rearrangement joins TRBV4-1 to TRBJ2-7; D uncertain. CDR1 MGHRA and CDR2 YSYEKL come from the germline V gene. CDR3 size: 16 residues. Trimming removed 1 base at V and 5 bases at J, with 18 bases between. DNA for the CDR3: TGCGCCAGCAGCCAAGGTCTAGGAACAGCTATGGACGAGCAGTACTTC. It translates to CASSQGLGTAMDEQYF.

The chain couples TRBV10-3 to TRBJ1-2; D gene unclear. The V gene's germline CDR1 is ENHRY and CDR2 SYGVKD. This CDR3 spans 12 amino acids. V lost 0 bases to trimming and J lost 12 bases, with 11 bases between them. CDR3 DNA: TGTGCCATCAGTGAGTCGACTGCAGGTCACACCTTC. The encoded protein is CAISESTAGHTF.

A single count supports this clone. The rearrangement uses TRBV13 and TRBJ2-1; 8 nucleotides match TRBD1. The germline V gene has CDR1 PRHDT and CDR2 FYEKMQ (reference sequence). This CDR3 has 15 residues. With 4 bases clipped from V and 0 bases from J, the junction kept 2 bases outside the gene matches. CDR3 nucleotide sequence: TGTGCCAGCAGCTCTGGACAGGGCTCCTACAATGAGCAGTTCTTC. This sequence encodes CASSSGQGSYNEQFF.

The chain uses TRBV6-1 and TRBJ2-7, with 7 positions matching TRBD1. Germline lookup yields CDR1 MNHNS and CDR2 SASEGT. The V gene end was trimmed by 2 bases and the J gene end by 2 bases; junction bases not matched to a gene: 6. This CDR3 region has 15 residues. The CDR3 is CASSELSQGAYEQYF. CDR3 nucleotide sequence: TGTGCCAGCAGTGAATTGAGTCAGGGGGCCTACGAGCAGTACTTC.

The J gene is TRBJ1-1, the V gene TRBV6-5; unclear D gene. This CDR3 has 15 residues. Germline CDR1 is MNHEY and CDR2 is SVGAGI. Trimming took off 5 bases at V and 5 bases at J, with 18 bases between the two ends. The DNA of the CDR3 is TGTGCCAGCAGTCCGGCTATGAGTTTACTTACTGAAGCTTTCTTT. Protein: CASSPAMSLLTEAFF.